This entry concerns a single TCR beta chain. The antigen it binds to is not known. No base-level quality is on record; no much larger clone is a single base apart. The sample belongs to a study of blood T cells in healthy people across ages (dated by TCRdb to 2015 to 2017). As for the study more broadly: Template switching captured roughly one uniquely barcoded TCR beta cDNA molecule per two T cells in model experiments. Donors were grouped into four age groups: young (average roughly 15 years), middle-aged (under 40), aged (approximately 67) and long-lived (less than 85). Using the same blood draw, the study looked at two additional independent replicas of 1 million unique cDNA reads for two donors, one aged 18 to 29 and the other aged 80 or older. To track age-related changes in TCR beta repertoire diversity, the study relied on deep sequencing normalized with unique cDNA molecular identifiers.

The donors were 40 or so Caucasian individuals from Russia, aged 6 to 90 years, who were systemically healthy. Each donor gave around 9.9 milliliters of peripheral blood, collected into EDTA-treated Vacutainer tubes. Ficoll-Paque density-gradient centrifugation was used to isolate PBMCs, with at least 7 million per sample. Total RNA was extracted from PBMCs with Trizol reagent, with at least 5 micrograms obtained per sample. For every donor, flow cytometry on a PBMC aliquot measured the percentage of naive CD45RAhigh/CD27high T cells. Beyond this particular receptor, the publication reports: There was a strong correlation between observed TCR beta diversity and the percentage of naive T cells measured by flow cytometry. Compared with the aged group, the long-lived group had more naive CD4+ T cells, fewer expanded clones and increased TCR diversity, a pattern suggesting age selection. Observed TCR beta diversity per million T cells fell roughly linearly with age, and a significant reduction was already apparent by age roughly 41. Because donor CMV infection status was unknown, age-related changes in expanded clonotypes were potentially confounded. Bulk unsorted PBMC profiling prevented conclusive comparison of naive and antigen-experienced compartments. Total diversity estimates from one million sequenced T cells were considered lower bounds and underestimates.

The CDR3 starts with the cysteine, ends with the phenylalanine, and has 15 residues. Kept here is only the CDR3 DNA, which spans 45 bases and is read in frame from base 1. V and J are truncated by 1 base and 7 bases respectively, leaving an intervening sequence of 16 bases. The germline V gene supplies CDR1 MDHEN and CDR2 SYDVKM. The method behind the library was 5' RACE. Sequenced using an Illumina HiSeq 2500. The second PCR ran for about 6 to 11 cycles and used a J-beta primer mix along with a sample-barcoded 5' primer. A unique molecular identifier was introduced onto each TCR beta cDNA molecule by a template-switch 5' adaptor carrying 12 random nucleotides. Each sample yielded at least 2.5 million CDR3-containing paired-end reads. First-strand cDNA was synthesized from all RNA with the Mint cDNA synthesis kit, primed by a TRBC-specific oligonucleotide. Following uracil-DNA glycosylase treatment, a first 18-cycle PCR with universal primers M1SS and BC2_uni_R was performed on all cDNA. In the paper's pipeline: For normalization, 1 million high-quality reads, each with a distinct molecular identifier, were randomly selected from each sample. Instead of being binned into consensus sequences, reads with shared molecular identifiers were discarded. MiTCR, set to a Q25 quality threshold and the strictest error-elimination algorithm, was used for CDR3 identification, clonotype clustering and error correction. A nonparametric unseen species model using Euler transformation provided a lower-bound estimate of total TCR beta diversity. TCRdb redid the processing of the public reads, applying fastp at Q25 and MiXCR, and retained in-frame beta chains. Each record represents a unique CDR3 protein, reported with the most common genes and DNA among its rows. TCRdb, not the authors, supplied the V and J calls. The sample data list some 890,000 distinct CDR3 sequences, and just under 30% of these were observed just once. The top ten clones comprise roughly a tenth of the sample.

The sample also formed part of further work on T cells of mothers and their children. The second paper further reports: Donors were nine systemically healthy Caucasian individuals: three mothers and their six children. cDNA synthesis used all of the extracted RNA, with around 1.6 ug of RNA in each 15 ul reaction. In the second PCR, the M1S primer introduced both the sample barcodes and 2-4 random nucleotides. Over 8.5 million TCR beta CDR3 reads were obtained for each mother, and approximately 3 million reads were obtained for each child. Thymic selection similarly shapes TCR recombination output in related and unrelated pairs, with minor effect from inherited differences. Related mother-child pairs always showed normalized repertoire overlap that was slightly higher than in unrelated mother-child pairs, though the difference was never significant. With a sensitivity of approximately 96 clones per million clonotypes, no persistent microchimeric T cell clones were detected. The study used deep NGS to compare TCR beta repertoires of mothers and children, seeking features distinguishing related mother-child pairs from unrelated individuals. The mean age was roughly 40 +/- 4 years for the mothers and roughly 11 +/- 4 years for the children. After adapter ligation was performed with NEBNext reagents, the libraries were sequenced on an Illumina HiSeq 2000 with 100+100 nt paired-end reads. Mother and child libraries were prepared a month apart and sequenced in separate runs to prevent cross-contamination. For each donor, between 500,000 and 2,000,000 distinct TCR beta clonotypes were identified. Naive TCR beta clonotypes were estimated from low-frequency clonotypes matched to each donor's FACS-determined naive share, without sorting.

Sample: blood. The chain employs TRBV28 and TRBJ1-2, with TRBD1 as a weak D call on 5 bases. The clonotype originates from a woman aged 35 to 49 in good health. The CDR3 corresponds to CASSLLDGTRRGYTF. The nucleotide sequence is TGTGCCAGCAGTTTATTGGACGGGACTCGGCGTGGCTACACCTTC.